Here is one T cell receptor (beta chain) with its context. The antigen is unknown. TCRdb's table, derived via immunoSEQ multiplex PCR, lists solely in-frame clones and lacks some. In the table there are roughly 48,000 clones, approximately 91% of which are singletons. The sample comes from a study of T cell responses to AZD1222 COVID-19 vaccine. Trimming took off 3 bases at V and 2 bases at J, with 3 bases between the two ends. In germline, CDR1 is SGHDT, CDR2 YYEEEE. CDR3 length: 11 amino acids. The study's findings and limits: Sampling that yielded the repertoires occurred only after the peak T cell response.

The sample consisted of peripheral blood, taken 28 days after the second AZD1222 dose. The receptor was derived from an adult who received the AZD1222 COVID-19 vaccine. V is TRBV5-6 and J is TRBJ2-7; D ambiguous. The CDR3 region is CASSYTYEQYF. In DNA form, the CDR3 reads TGTGCCAGCAGCTATACCTACGAGCAGTACTTC.